This passage covers 32 T cell receptor beta chains from one sample sequenced in a study of radiation and T cells in renal cell carcinoma. Time point in this sample: baseline pretreatment blood. Documented treatment: 15 Gy SBRT to primary tumor, nephrectomy 4 weeks later. Clones were read by immunoSEQ multiplex PCR, and TCRdb kept only the in-frame ones, dropping some. The repertoire holds 40,000 to 60,000 clones, with 65% to 90% as singletons. The material sequenced was blood, taken from a patient whose treatment included radiotherapy and nephrectomy. These receptors came from a woman in her seventies with renal cell carcinoma.

This rearrangement joins TRBV7-2 to TRBJ1-5; possible D gene TRBD1, 5 bases. The CDR3 extends over 17 amino acids. Trimming removed 0 bases at V and 3 bases at J, with 15 bases between. Germline V gene sequence: CDR1 SGHTA, CDR2 FQGNSA. CDR3 nucleotides: TGTGCCAGCAGCTTAGCGATCTTAGGGGCCAACAATCAGCCCCAGCATTTT. Protein sequence: CASSLAILGANNQPQHF.

This clone was detected only a few times. The chain is built from TRBV6-5 and TRBJ2-7; a weak D match, TRBD2 (6 bases). This CDR3 is 12 amino acids long. Between the trimmed V and J ends, which lost 1 base and 6 bases, there was a span of 7 bases. CDR1 and CDR2 (germline): MNHEY, SVGAGI. CDR3 sequence (DNA): TGTGCCAGCAGTTACTTGGGGGGCGAGCAGTACTTC. Translated, it gives CASSYLGGEQYF.

The chain recombines TRBV11-2 with TRBJ1-1; D ambiguous. V was clipped by 0 bases and J by 0 bases, with 5 bases between them. Germline CDR1 SGHAT, CDR2 FQNNGV. This CDR3 has 14 residues. In DNA form, the CDR3 reads TGTGCCAGCAGCTTAGACGGCGTGAACACTGAAGCTTTCTTT. It codes for CASSLDGVNTEAFF.

The chain employs TRBV5-5 and TRBJ1-1; 9 bases map to TRBD1. The CDR3 runs to 14 residues. J was trimmed by 4 bases and V by 4 bases; bases with no gene match: 5. Germline V gene data show CDR1 as SGHKS and CDR2 as YYEKEE (reference sequence). CDR3 nucleotides: TGTGCCAGCAGCGGGGGGACAGGGTTCACTGAAGCTTTCTTT. Translated: CASSGGTGFTEAFF.

V gene TRBV5-1 combines with J gene TRBJ1-1; no clear D gene. Germline CDR1 and CDR2: SGHRS and YFSETQ. This CDR3 is 14 amino acids long. Trimming took 1 base from V and 4 from J, leaving 11 bases between them. CDR3 in amino acids: CASSLPGPVTEAFF. The DNA of the CDR3 is TGCGCCAGCAGCTTGCCCGGGCCGGTCACTGAAGCTTTCTTT.

The gene calls are TRBV7-8 and TRBJ1-4, with D unresolved. Germline assignment: CDR1 SGHVS and CDR2 FQNEAQ. The V and J ends lost 1 base and 3 bases respectively, with 15 bases between them. The CDR3 loop spans 17 amino acids. Written as DNA, the CDR3 is TGTGCCAGCAGCTTAGTCAGTGCCTCCTCTTCTAATGAAAAACTGTTTTTT. This sequence encodes CASSLVSASSSNEKLFF.

V usage is TRBV5-6 and J usage is TRBJ2-7; D is unclear. The germline V gene encodes CDR1 SGHDT and CDR2 YYEEEE. V was shortened by 1 base and J by 3 bases, with 5 bases between the two germline ends. The CDR3 covers 12 residues. CDR3 sequence (DNA): TGTGCCAGCAGCTTGTTTGGCTACGAGCAGTACTTC. Protein sequence: CASSLFGYEQYF.

The rearrangement links TRBV4-1 to TRBJ2-2; TRBD2 matches at 9 bases. The CDR3 is made up of 18 amino acids. V trimming: 0 bases; J trimming: 3 bases; junction bases outside the gene matches: 8. CDR1 MGHRA and CDR2 YSYEKL come from the germline V gene. CDR3 in DNA: TGCGCCAGCAGCCAAGAAATAGGGACTAGCACGGACACCGGGGAGCTGTTTTTT. It codes for CASSQEIGTSTDTGELFF.

The chain is built from TRBV7-6 and TRBJ2-5; 9 bases align to TRBD1. This CDR3 has 17 amino acids. The ends lost 0 bases at V and 3 bases at J; junction bases unmatched: 8. Germline lookup yields CDR1 SGHVS and CDR2 FNYEAQ. The CDR3 bases are TGTGCCAGCAGCTTAGCGTCTAGGACAGGGGTCGAAGAGACCCAGTACTTC. It yields the protein CASSLASRTGVEETQYF.

The CDR3 coding sequence is TGTGCCAGCCGCCTCGGACCGAACACCGGGGAGCTGTTTTTT. It encodes CASRLGPNTGELFF. V is TRBV27 and J is TRBJ2-2; D call uncertain. The CDR3 has 14 residues. CDR1 and CDR2 from the germline V gene are MNHEY and SMNVEV (reference sequence). V dropped 8 bases and J dropped 0 bases, with 10 bases sitting between them.

The chain links TRBV7-5 to TRBJ2-5. TRBV7-5 is designated a pseudogene. The CDR3 covers 13 residues. The CDR3 reads CVRSPPPWETQYF. Written as DNA, the CDR3 is TGTGTCAGAAGCCCACCCCCGTGGGAGACCCAGTACTTC.

The rearrangement uses TRBV9 and TRBJ2-7; a possible D gene is TRBD2 (5 bases). From germline, CDR1 is SGDLS and CDR2 YYNGEE. The CDR3 runs to 13 residues. V was shortened by 1 base and J by 6 bases, with 11 bases between the two germline ends. CDR3 sequence reads: CASSVSDLSEQYF. As DNA, the CDR3 is TGTGCCAGCAGCGTATCGGACTTGAGCGAGCAGTACTTC. Combining the CDR3 with reference TRBV9 and TRBJ2-7 gives the whole variable domain DSGVTQTPKHLITATGQRVTLRCSPRSGDLSVYWYQQSLDQGLQFLIQYYNGEERAKGNILERFSAQQFPDLHSELNLSSLELGDSALYFCASSVSDLSEQYFGPGTRLTVT.

This sequence joins TRBV2 and TRBJ1-3, with 7 bases fitting TRBD1. V shed 6 bases and J 0 bases; nucleotides not matched to a gene: 5. Germline values: CDR1 SNHLY, CDR2 FYNNEI. The CDR3 runs 15 residues. DNA for the CDR3: TGTGCCAGCAGGGGACAGTTGCTCTCTGGAAACACCATATATTTT. It codes for CASRGQLLSGNTIYF.

The V gene is TRBV25-1, the J gene TRBJ2-1; 12 bases agree with TRBD2. The J segment lost 6 bases and the V segment lost 0 bases, leaving 6 bases of the junction unmatched. The germline gives CDR1 MGHDK, CDR2 SYGVNS. There are 17 residues in the CDR3. Here the CDR3 DNA reads TGTGCCAGCAGTGAATATCCGGGACTAGCGGGTTCCAATGAGCAGTTCTTC. It encodes CASSEYPGLAGSNEQFF. The whole variable domain, remainder taken from reference TRBV25-1 and TRBJ2-1, is EADIYQTPRYLVIGTGKKITLECSQTMGHDKMYWYQQDPGMELHLIHYSYGVNSTEKGDLSSESTVSRIRTEHFPLTLESARPSHTSQYLCASSEYPGLAGSNEQFFGPGTRLTVL.

V usage is TRBV5-4 and J usage is TRBJ2-5; 11 bases map to TRBD2. The V and J ends lost 2 bases and 3 bases, in that order; junction bases with no gene match: 0. The CDR3 is 14 amino acids. CDR1 is SGHNT and CDR2 is YYREEE in the germline V gene (reference sequence). The chain's CDR3 is CASSLLAGEETQYF. The CDR3 DNA follows: TGTGCCAGCAGCTTACTAGCGGGGGAAGAGACCCAGTACTTC.

J is TRBJ1-2 and V is TRBV6-5; a possible D gene is TRBD1 (5 bases). The CDR3 runs 13 residues. The V end lost 6 bases, the J end lost 4 bases, and 12 bases lay between the germline ends. In germline, CDR1 is MNHEY, CDR2 SVGAGI. CDR3 in amino acids: CASRETAGYGYTF. CDR3 bases: TGTGCCAGCAGAGAGACAGCAGGCTATGGCTACACCTTC.

As to this clone: Mismatch with germline at one junction end may stem from a read error. The V gene is TRBV6-5, the J gene TRBJ1-2; maybe TRBD1 (6 bases). This CDR3 comprises 15 residues. The germline V gene encodes CDR1 MNHEY and CDR2 SVGAGI. The CDR3 protein is CVSSKKTGASYGYTF. CDR3 bases: TGTGTCAGCAGTAAAAAGACGGGGGCCAGTTATGGCTACACCTTC.

V gene TRBV6-5 combines with J gene TRBJ1-4; no reliable D call. The germline CDR1 and CDR2 sequences are MNHEY and SVGAGI. The CDR3 covers 14 residues. Trimming pared 6 bases from V and 4 bases from J, leaving 12 bases between. CDR3 sequence reads: CASSRGLNNEKLFF. For the CDR3, the DNA is TGTGCCAGCAGCCGCGGACTGAATAATGAAAAACTGTTTTTT.

V gene TRBV5-6 combines with J gene TRBJ2-7; TRBD2 aligns across 7 bases. The CDR3 has 16 residues. Germline V gives CDR1 SGHDT, CDR2 YYEEEE. With V trimmed by 3 bases and J by 2 bases, 11 bases remained unmatched. The CDR3 nucleotides are TGTGCCAGCAGCTCGGAGGTGGGGGGGGACCCCTACGAGCAGTACTTC. Its translation: CASSSEVGGDPYEQYF.

The chain employs TRBV5-1 and TRBJ1-1; the D is unclear. The CDR3 totals 13 residues. Trimming removed 5 bases at V and 1 base at J, with 9 bases between. Germline V gives CDR1 SGHRS, CDR2 YFSETQ. Written as DNA, the CDR3 is TGCGCCAGCAGACCCCAAGAGAACACTGAAGCTTTCTTT. Amino acid sequence: CASRPQENTEAFF.

The chain combines TRBV30 with TRBJ2-6, with D tentatively TRBD2 (6 bases). V dropped 8 bases and J dropped 0 bases, with 8 bases sitting between them. This CDR3 has 13 amino acids. Germline V CDR1 and CDR2: GTSNPN, SVGIG (reference sequence). Written as DNA, the CDR3 is TGTGCCGGAGGGCTCTCTGGGGCCAACGTCCTGACTTTC. It encodes CAGGLSGANVLTF.

The genes are TRBV6-1 and TRBJ1-5; D gene uncertain. The V gene's germline CDR1 is MNHNS and CDR2 SASEGT. The length of the CDR3 is 13 residues. The ends were cut back, 6 bases at V and 0 bases at J, with 6 bases in the middle. CDR3 in DNA: TGTGCCAGCAGGGGAATTAGCAATCAGCCCCAGCATTTT. Encoded protein: CASRGISNQPQHF.

This chain connects TRBV9 to TRBJ2-1; a possible D gene is TRBD2 (6 bases). This CDR3 region has 11 residues. Germline loops: CDR1 SGDLS, CDR2 YYNGEE. V was shortened by 3 bases and J by 9 bases, with 7 bases between the two germline ends. The CDR3 spells CASSAGVEQFF. The DNA of the CDR3 is TGTGCCAGCAGCGCGGGAGTTGAGCAGTTCTTC.

The chain has TRBV30 and TRBJ1-4; D not certain. The germline gives CDR1 GTSNPN, CDR2 SVGIG (reference sequence). V gave up 1 base and J gave up 14 bases, with 11 bases separating them. CDR3 length equals 11 residues. CDR3 sequence reads: CAWSDPGMLFF. CDR3 nucleotide sequence: TGTGCCTGGAGTGACCCCGGAATGCTGTTTTTT.

V and J are TRBV18 and TRBJ2-2, with D perhaps TRBD1 or TRBD2 (5 bases each). This CDR3 spans 14 amino acids. Trimming cost V 3 bases and J 4 bases, with 9 bases left between them. Germline values: CDR1 KGHSH, CDR2 LQKENI. This CDR3 reads CASSPSRGTGELFF. For the CDR3, the DNA is TGTGCCAGCTCACCTTCGAGGGGCACCGGGGAGCTGTTTTTT.

The J gene is TRBJ2-2, the V gene TRBV6-5; 9 nucleotides agree with TRBD1. The CDR3 length is 14 residues. In germline, CDR1 is MNHEY, CDR2 SVGAGI. After removal of 8 bases from V and 5 bases from J, the junction contained 6 bases not matched to a gene. CDR3 DNA sequence: TGTGCCAGCTGGGGACAGGGCCAAACCGGGGAGCTGTTTTTT. It codes for CASWGQGQTGELFF.

This clone was detected a few times. V gene TRBV18 combines with J gene TRBJ2-2; tentatively, D is TRBD2 (5 bases). Trimming removed 2 bases at V and 6 bases at J, with 13 bases between. The CDR3 consists of 15 residues. Germline-derived CDR1 and CDR2 are KGHSH and LQKENI. CDR3 in DNA: TGTGCCAGCTCACCAGTGGCCAGCGGAGCCGGGGAGCTGTTTTTT. It specifies CASSPVASGAGELFF.

The CDR3 protein is CASSPDDPETQYF. The CDR3 DNA reads TGCGCCAGCAGCCCTGACGACCCGGAGACCCAGTACTTC. The V and J genes are TRBV5-1 and TRBJ2-5; D gene uncertain. CDR1 and CDR2 (germline): SGHRS, YFSETQ. CDR3 size: 13 residues. The V and J ends lost 4 bases and 5 bases respectively, with 12 bases between them. Full variable domain (rest looked up from reference TRBV5-1 and TRBJ2-5): KAGVTQTPRYLIKTRGQQVTLSCSPISGHRSVSWYQQTPGQGLQFLFEYFSETQRNKGNFPGRFSGRQFSNSRSEMNVSTLELGDSALYLCASSPDDPETQYFGPGTRLLVL.

V and J are TRBV21-1 and TRBJ2-3. TRBV21-1 is annotated as a pseudogene. There are 16 residues in the CDR3. CDR3 in amino acids: CASSDADGYFTDTQYF. The CDR3 region has the DNA TGTGCCAGCAGCGATGCGGACGGATACTTCACAGATACGCAGTATTTT.

V usage is TRBV5-6 and J usage is TRBJ2-2; D call uncertain. V lost 1 base, J lost 1 base, and 5 bases lay in between. In germline, CDR1 is SGHDT, CDR2 YYEEEE. The CDR3 length is 14 residues. As DNA, the CDR3 is TGTGCCAGCAGCTTGCCGGGGAACACCGGGGAGCTGTTTTTT. Translation: CASSLPGNTGELFF.

The V call is TRBV18, the J call TRBJ2-3; D is possibly TRBD1 (5 bases). Between the trimmed V and J ends, which lost 5 bases and 4 bases, there was a span of 16 bases. This CDR3 region has 15 residues. CDR1 is KGHSH and CDR2 is LQKENI in the germline V gene. This chain's CDR3 is CASSSTGATPDTQYF. The DNA of the CDR3 is TGTGCCAGCTCATCTACAGGAGCGACACCAGATACGCAGTATTTT.

V is TRBV5-1 and J is TRBJ2-1; tentatively, D is TRBD2 (6 bases). Germline V gene sequence: CDR1 SGHRS, CDR2 YFSETQ. CDR3 length: 14 residues. The germline V and J ends were trimmed by 6 bases and 2 bases, with 12 bases remaining between them. The CDR3 is CASNRGEAYNEQFF. The CDR3 region has the DNA TGCGCCAGCAATCGCGGGGAGGCCTACAATGAGCAGTTCTTC.